The next 19 T cell receptor beta chains were all read from a single sample in a study of blood T cells in healthy people across ages. A J-beta primer mix and a sample-barcoded 5' primer were used in a second PCR of about 6 to 12 cycles. TCRdb fed the 5' RACE reads into MiXCR, producing one record per CDR3 protein. The sample consists of under 2,000,000 distinct CDR3 sequences, around 50% of them appearing once. Material: blood. The receptor source for this set is a middle-aged woman in good health.

This clonotype was detected a few times. The V and J genes are TRBV20-1 and TRBJ1-2, with 8 bases identical to TRBD1. Germline CDR1 is DFQATT and CDR2 is SNEGSKA (reference sequence). The CDR3 runs to 11 residues. The V and J ends lost 8 bases and 7 bases, in that order; junction bases with no gene match: 6. DNA of the CDR3: TGCAGTATCAGGACAGGGTTTGGCTACACCTTC. Encoded protein: CSIRTGFGYTF.

The gene calls are TRBV28 and TRBJ2-1; D is possibly TRBD1 (6 bases). The germline CDR1 and CDR2 sequences are MDHEN and SYDVKM. V gave up 1 base and J gave up 3 bases, with 10 bases separating them. This CDR3 region has 15 residues. CDR3 in amino acids: CASSLYRVNYNEQFF. CDR3 sequence (DNA): TGTGCCAGCAGTTTATACAGGGTCAACTACAATGAGCAGTTCTTC. The whole variable domain, filled in from reference TRBV28 and TRBJ2-1, reads DVKVTQSSRYLVKRTGEKVFLECVQDMDHENMFWYRQDPGLGLRLIYFSYDVKMKEKGDIPEGYSVSREKKERFSLILESASTNQTSMYLCASSLYRVNYNEQFFGPGTRLTVL.

This chain joins TRBV6-5 and TRBJ2-3, with TRBD1 matching 10 bases. V shed 0 bases, J shed 4 bases, and the junction held 10 bases outside the gene matches. The CDR3 length is 18 residues. Germline V gene data show CDR1 as MNHEY and CDR2 as SVGAGI. Here the CDR3 DNA reads TGTGCCAGCAGTTACTCGAATTTCGGACAGGGGGAAGCAGATACGCAGTATTTT. Amino acid sequence: CASSYSNFGQGEADTQYF.

The chain recombines TRBV5-4 with TRBJ2-1, with D tentatively TRBD1 or TRBD2 (5 bases each). CDR1 is SGHNT and CDR2 is YYREEE in the germline V gene (reference sequence). The CDR3 has 15 residues. V lost 5 bases and J 0 bases, leaving 12 bases between the germline ends. The CDR3: CASSFKGSSYNEQFF. The CDR3 coding sequence is TGTGCCAGCAGTTTTAAGGGGAGCTCCTACAATGAGCAGTTCTTC.

The rearrangement joins TRBV25-1 to TRBJ2-6, with a tentative D call TRBD1 (6 bases). Trimming left V 4 bases short and J 2 bases short, with 9 bases between. CDR3 length: 15 residues. Germline lookup yields CDR1 MGHDK and CDR2 SYGVNS. In nucleotides, the CDR3 is TGTGCCAGCAGTGGACAGGTACCTGGGGCCAACGTCCTGACTTTC. Its protein product is CASSGQVPGANVLTF.

The chain carries TRBV28 and TRBJ2-7; the D gene is possibly TRBD2 (6 bases). The germline CDR1 and CDR2 sequences are MDHEN and SYDVKM. The CDR3 is 14 amino acids. Trimming shortened V by 8 bases and J by 1 base, and 15 bases separated the two germline ends. CDR3 bases: TGTGCCAGCGTACGGGACTCAGTTTCCTACGAGCAGTACTTC. As protein: CASVRDSVSYEQYF. Supplemented by reference TRBV28 and TRBJ2-7, the full variable domain reads DVKVTQSSRYLVKRTGEKVFLECVQDMDHENMFWYRQDPGLGLRLIYFSYDVKMKEKGDIPEGYSVSREKKERFSLILESASTNQTSMYLCASVRDSVSYEQYFGPGTRLTVT.

The chain recombines TRBV6-1 with TRBJ1-1, with D perhaps matching TRBD1 (6 bases). Germline V lookup: CDR1 MNHNS, CDR2 SASEGT. The CDR3 consists of 13 residues. Trimming shortened V by 5 bases and J by 6 bases, and 13 bases separated the two germline ends. The CDR3 DNA reads TGTGCCAGCAGTAGGACAGTCGCTGCTGAAGCTTTCTTT. This gives the protein CASSRTVAAEAFF.

This clonotype has only a few counts. This sequence joins TRBV7-2 and TRBJ2-5, with D perhaps matching TRBD1 (6 bases). The germline CDR1 and CDR2 sequences are SGHTA and FQGNSA. Trimming cost V 3 bases and J 6 bases, with 14 bases left between them. The CDR3 is 14 residues long. The CDR3 coding sequence is TGTGCCAGCAGCTTGGGGGCTGGGGGAAAGACCCAGTACTTC. Amino acids: CASSLGAGGKTQYF.

This clonotype showed up just once. This CDR3 is CASSGGNFQPQHF. The CDR3 nucleotides are TGTGCCAGCAGTGGGGGTAATTTTCAGCCCCAGCATTTT. The V and J genes are TRBV2 and TRBJ1-5, with D unclear. The CDR3 extends over 13 amino acids. CDR1 and CDR2 from the germline V gene are SNHLY and FYNNEI. V was pared by 4 bases and J by 6 bases, with 10 bases between.

This rearrangement joins TRBV20-1 to TRBJ2-1, with unresolved D. Germline V lookup: CDR1 DFQATT, CDR2 SNEGSKA (reference sequence). The V end lost 0 bases, the J end lost 2 bases, and 11 bases lay between the germline ends. This CDR3 contains 15 residues. The CDR3 bases are TGCAGTGCTAGAGAGCTCCTCTCGGCCTACAATGAGCAGTTCTTC. As protein: CSARELLSAYNEQFF.

The chain joins TRBV28 to TRBJ1-1; D is undetermined. V was clipped by 5 bases and J by 0 bases, with 10 bases between them. Germline CDR1 MDHEN, CDR2 SYDVKM. CDR3 length: 14 residues. The CDR3 is CASSPYMLNTEAFF. CDR3 DNA sequence: TGTGCCAGCAGTCCTTATATGTTGAACACTGAAGCTTTCTTT.

The rearrangement uses TRBV11-1 and TRBJ2-5, with 10 bases that match TRBD2. V lost 8 bases to trimming and J lost 4 bases; unmatched junction nucleotides: 7. The CDR3 runs 14 residues. Germline-derived CDR1 and CDR2 are SGHAT and FQDESV (reference sequence). CDR3 protein: CASGKRGGRETQYF. In DNA form, the CDR3 reads TGTGCCAGCGGCAAGCGGGGGGGTCGAGAGACCCAGTACTTC.

This clonotype was seen more than once but under ten times. The chain combines TRBV20-1 with TRBJ1-5, with D hard to call. Germline lookup yields CDR1 DFQATT and CDR2 SNEGSKA (reference sequence). Trimming removed 0 bases from V and 2 bases from J, with 8 bases in between. The CDR3 spans 14 residues. CDR3: CSARDRIGNQPQHF. The CDR3 DNA reads as TGCAGTGCTAGAGATCGCATCGGCAATCAGCCCCAGCATTTT.

This chain links TRBV20-1 with TRBJ2-1, with 8 bases identical to TRBD2. Germline V lookup: CDR1 DFQATT, CDR2 SNEGSKA (reference sequence). CDR3 length: 15 amino acids. With 6 bases clipped from V and 8 bases from J, the junction kept 15 bases outside the gene matches. This CDR3 is CSADDRTSPRYEQFF. The CDR3 region has the DNA TGCAGTGCCGATGACCGGACTAGCCCCCGGTATGAGCAGTTCTTC.

This rearrangement joins TRBV7-9 to TRBJ2-4; maybe TRBD2 (5 bases). The germline V gene has CDR1 SEHNR and CDR2 FQNEAQ (reference sequence). CDR3 length equals 16 residues. The germline V and J ends were trimmed by 4 bases and 0 bases, with 13 bases remaining between them. Here the CDR3 DNA reads TGTGCCAGCAGCTCAGCCCGGGGAATAGCCAAAAACATTCAGTACTTC. Its protein is CASSSARGIAKNIQYF.

This clonotype was picked up a small number of times. The chain joins TRBV29-1 to TRBJ2-3, with 10 nucleotides matching TRBD2. This CDR3 spans 14 amino acids. Germline values: CDR1 SQVTM, CDR2 ANQGSEA. With 7 bases clipped from V and 3 bases from J, the junction kept 7 bases outside the gene matches. DNA for the CDR3: TGCAGCGCAGAGCCGGGACTAGCGACAGATACGCAGTATTTT. Translation gives CSAEPGLATDTQYF.

This chain connects TRBV7-9 to TRBJ1-5; no definite D call. Germline CDR1 and CDR2: SEHNR and FQNEAQ (reference sequence). V shed 1 base and J shed 0 bases, with 10 bases lying between them. This CDR3 has 16 residues. CDR3 DNA sequence: TGTGCCAGCAGCTTAGGAGATGGGATTAGCAATCAGCCCCAGCATTTT. Its translation is CASSLGDGISNQPQHF. The variable domain in full, completed from reference TRBV7-9 and TRBJ1-5, reads DTGVSQNPRHKITKRGQNVTFRCDPISEHNRLYWYRQTLGQGPEFLTYFQNEAQLEKSRLLSDRFSAERPKGSFSTLEIQRTEQGDSAMYLCASSLGDGISNQPQHFGDGTRLSIL.

The chain employs TRBV27 and TRBJ1-1, with no clear D. V shed 0 bases and J shed 8 bases, with 13 bases lying between them. The CDR3 has 14 amino acids. From germline, CDR1 is MNHEY and CDR2 SMNVEV (reference sequence). CDR3 DNA sequence: TGTGCCAGCAGTTTATCTACCTCGCTGGGGGAAGCTTTCTTT. It yields the protein CASSLSTSLGEAFF.

Turning to this clonotype: Germline and junction disagree at one end, which may indicate a read error. This sequence joins TRBV7-2 and TRBJ2-3; perhaps TRBD2 as D (6 bases). The CDR3 totals 15 residues. Per germline, CDR1 SGHTA and CDR2 FQGNSA. CDR3 residues: CASGLVGGLQDTQYF. CDR3 DNA sequence: TGTGCCAGCGGCTTAGTGGGGGGTTTGCAAGATACGCAGTATTTT. The full variable domain, completed using reference TRBV7-2 and TRBJ2-3, is GAGVSQSPSNKVTEKGKDVELRCDPISGHTALYWYRQSLGQGLEFLIYFQGNSAPDKSGLPSDRFSAERTGGSVSTLTIQRTQQEDSAVYLCASGLVGGLQDTQYFGPGTRLTVL.